This T cell receptor (beta chain) was sequenced during a study of blood T cell repertoires in COVID-19. Study information: Acute and convalescent COVID-19 samples came from the United States, Italy and Spain. PBMCs, B-cell-depleted T cells, or T cells provided the cDNA or gDNA that made up the material.

In the original workflow: Nucleated cell number was recorded as an estimate derived from reference gene primer amplification. Measured with immunoSEQ multiplex PCR; TCRdb has only the in-frame clones, and not every one. V and J calls and clone size are copied from that table; D and trimming were computed from the DNA. The sample yields hundreds of thousands of clones, about 89% seen once. Seattle's enrolled individuals joined amid active infection and were then monitored longitudinally. This CDR3 region has 13 residues. Trimming took 1 base from V and 8 from J, leaving 11 bases between them. Germline CDR1 reads MNHNS; CDR2 reads SASEGT.

The sequence was obtained from a woman between 55 and 75 years old with COVID-19, enrolled during active disease. The genes are TRBV6-1 and TRBJ1-2; D call uncertain. Sequenced material: peripheral blood. CDR3 coding DNA: TGTGCCAGCAGTGAAGGCGTCCCGCCCGGCTACACCTTC. This encodes CASSEGVPPGYTF.